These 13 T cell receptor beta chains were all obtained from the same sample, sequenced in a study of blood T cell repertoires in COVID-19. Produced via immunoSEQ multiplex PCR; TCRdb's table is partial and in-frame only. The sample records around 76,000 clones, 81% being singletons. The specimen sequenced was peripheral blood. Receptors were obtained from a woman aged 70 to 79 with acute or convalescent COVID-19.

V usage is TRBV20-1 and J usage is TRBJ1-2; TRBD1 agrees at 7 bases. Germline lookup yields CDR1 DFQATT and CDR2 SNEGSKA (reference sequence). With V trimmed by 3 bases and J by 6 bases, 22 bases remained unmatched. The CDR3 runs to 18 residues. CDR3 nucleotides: TGCAGTGCTAGTGCCCACGATGTGCAGGGGGTTTCGGGGGATGGCTACACCTTC. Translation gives CSASAHDVQGVSGDGYTF.

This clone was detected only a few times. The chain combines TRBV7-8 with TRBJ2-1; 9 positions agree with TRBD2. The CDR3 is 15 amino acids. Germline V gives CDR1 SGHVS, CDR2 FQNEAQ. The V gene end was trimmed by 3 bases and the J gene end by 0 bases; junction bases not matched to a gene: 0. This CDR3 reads CASSFSGSSYNEQFF. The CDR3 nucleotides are TGTGCCAGCAGCTTTAGCGGGAGCTCCTACAATGAGCAGTTCTTC.

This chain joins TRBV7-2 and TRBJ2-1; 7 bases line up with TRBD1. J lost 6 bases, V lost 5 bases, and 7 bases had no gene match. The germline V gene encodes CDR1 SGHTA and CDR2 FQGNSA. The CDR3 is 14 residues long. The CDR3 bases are TGTGCCAGCAGCCCCTCGACAGGGACCAATGAGCAGTTCTTC. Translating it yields CASSPSTGTNEQFF.

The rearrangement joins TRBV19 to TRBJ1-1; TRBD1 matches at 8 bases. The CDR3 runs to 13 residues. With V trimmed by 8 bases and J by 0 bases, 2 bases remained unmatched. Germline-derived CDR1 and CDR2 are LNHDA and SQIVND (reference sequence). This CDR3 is CASQGAVNTEAFF. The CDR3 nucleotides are TGTGCCAGTCAGGGGGCCGTGAACACTGAAGCTTTCTTT.

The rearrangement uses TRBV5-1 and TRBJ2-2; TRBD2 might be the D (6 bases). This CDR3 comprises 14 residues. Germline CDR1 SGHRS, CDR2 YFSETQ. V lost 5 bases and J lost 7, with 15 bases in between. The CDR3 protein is CASSTTSYNGELFF. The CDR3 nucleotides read TGCGCCAGCAGTACGACTAGTTACAACGGGGAGCTGTTTTTT. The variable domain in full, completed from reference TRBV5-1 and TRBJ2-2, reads KAGVTQTPRYLIKTRGQQVTLSCSPISGHRSVSWYQQTPGQGLQFLFEYFSETQRNKGNFPGRFSGRQFSNSRSEMNVSTLELGDSALYLCASSTTSYNGELFFGEGSRLTVL.

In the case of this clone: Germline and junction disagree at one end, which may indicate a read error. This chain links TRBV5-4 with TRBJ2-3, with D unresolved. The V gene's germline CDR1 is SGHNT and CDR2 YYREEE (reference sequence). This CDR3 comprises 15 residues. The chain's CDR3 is CASSPDRRSIDTQYF. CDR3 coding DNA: TGTGCCAGCAGCCCGGATAGGAGAAGCATAGATACGCAGTATTTT.

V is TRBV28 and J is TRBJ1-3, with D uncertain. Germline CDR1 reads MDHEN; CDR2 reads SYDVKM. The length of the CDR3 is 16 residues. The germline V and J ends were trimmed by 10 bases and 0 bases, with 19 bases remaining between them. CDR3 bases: TGTGCCACGGTGCGGGATCAGGTTCCCTCTGGAAACACCATATATTTT. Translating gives CATVRDQVPSGNTIYF.

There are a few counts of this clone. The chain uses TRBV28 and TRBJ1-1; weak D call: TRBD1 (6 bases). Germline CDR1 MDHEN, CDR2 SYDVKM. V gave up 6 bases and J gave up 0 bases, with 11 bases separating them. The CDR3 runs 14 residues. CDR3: CASRRQAMNTEAFF. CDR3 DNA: TGTGCCAGCAGACGACAGGCCATGAACACTGAAGCTTTCTTT.

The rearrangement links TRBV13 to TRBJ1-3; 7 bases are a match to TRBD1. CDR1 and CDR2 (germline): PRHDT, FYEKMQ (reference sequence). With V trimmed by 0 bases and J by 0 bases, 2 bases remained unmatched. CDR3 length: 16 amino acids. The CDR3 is CASSLGNRGSGNTIYF. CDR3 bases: TGTGCCAGCAGCTTAGGTAACAGGGGCTCTGGAAACACCATATATTTT.

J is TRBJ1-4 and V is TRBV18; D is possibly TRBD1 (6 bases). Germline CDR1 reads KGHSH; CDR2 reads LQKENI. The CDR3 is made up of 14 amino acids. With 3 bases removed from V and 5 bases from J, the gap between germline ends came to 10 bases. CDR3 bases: TGTGCCAGCTCACCTGCGACAGGAAATGAAAAACTGTTTTTT. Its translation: CASSPATGNEKLFF.

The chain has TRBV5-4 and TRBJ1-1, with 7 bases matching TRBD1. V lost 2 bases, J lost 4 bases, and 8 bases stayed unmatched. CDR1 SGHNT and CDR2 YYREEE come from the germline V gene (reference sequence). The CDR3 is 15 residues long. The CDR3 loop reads CASSLPRAGGTEAFF. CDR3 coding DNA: TGTGCCAGCAGCTTACCCAGGGCAGGGGGCACTGAAGCTTTCTTT.

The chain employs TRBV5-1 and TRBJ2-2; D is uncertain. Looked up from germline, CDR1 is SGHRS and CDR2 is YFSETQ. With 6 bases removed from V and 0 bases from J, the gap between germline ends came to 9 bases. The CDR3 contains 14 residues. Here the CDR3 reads CASTSGSNTGELFF. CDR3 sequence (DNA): TGCGCCAGCACCTCTGGCTCGAACACCGGGGAGCTGTTTTTT.

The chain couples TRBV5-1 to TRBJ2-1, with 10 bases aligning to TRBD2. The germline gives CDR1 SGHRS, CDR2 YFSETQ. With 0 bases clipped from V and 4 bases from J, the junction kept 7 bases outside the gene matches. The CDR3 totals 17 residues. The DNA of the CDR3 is TGCGCCAGCAGCTTGGCCCCCACTAGCGGGACATACAATGAGCAGTTCTTC. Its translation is CASSLAPTSGTYNEQFF. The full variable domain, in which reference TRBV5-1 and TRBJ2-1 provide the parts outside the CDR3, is KAGVTQTPRYLIKTRGQQVTLSCSPISGHRSVSWYQQTPGQGLQFLFEYFSETQRNKGNFPGRFSGRQFSNSRSEMNVSTLELGDSALYLCASSLAPTSGTYNEQFFGPGTRLTVL.